Listed below are T cell receptor beta chains from one sample, sequenced in a study of T-cell memory formation after mild COVID-19. One entry per CDR3 protein results from TCRdb running MiXCR on the 5' RACE reads. The data contain approximately 300,000 distinct CDR3 sequences, roughly 15% of them singletons. Sequences were obtained from PBMCs or a T cell subset sorted from them (not recorded which). The receptors were gathered from a man between 18 and 35 years old who had mild COVID-19 (a few samples of this study predate the infection). Cell type and time point are not known. The CDR3 runs from the conserved cysteine through the conserved F or W. The D gene is left open where the match is weak. Rows may omit the clone size; those that give it use once, few, many or a size class.

clone_size: .
d_call: .
v_call: TRBV4-3
j_call: TRBJ2-2
cdr3_aa: CASSQEGFTNTGELFF
cdr3_nt: TGCGCCAGCAGCCAAGAAGGGTTCACAAACACCGGGGAGCTGTTTTTT

clone_size: .
d_call: TRBD2
v_call: TRBV5-1
j_call: TRBJ2-3
cdr3_aa: CASSPPGSGVTDTQYF
cdr3_nt: TGCGCCAGCAGCCCCCCGGGTAGCGGGGTGACAGATACGCAGTATTTT

clone_size: few
d_call: .
v_call: TRBV12-3/TRBV12-4
j_call: TRBJ1-2
cdr3_aa: CASSYTENYGYTF
cdr3_nt: TGTGCCAGCAGCTATACAGAGAACTATGGCTACACCTTC

clone_size: .
d_call: TRBD2
v_call: TRBV7-2
j_call: TRBJ2-5
cdr3_aa: CASSFKWLAGGLSEETQYF
cdr3_nt: TGTGCCAGCAGCTTCAAATGGCTAGCGGGGGGGCTGTCAGAAGAGACCCAGTACTTC

clone_size: .
d_call: .
v_call: TRBV7-9
j_call: TRBJ2-7
cdr3_aa: CASSQRGKSSYEQYF
cdr3_nt: TGTGCCAGCAGCCAAAGGGGTAAATCCTCCTACGAGCAGTACTTC

clone_size: few
d_call: .
v_call: TRBV12-3/TRBV12-4
j_call: TRBJ1-2
cdr3_aa: CASSFADYGYTF
cdr3_nt: TGTGCCAGCAGTTTCGCAGACTATGGCTACACCTTC

clone_size: .
d_call: TRBD1
v_call: TRBV29-1
j_call: TRBJ1-2
cdr3_aa: CSVSGGASYGYTF
cdr3_nt: TGCAGCGTTTCAGGGGGCGCAAGCTATGGCTACACCTTC

clone_size: .
d_call: .
v_call: TRBV6-1
j_call: TRBJ1-5
cdr3_aa: CASSERQGNQPQHF
cdr3_nt: TGTGCCAGCAGCGAGAGACAGGGCAATCAGCCCCAGCATTTT

clone_size: few
d_call: TRBD2
v_call: TRBV6-5
j_call: TRBJ2-3
cdr3_aa: CASSYRGLALTDTQYF
cdr3_nt: TGTGCCAGCAGTTACCGAGGACTAGCATTAACAGATACGCAGTATTTT

clone_size: .
d_call: .
v_call: TRBV5-1
j_call: TRBJ1-2
cdr3_aa: CASSSMDLQSKRGDGYTF
cdr3_nt: TGCGCCAGCAGCTCTATGGACCTACAGTCCAAACGAGGGGATGGCTACACCTTC

clone_size: many
d_call: TRBD2
v_call: TRBV7-2
j_call: TRBJ2-1
cdr3_aa: CASSLDPQLAVYVNEQFF
cdr3_nt: TGTGCCAGCAGCTTAGACCCACAACTAGCGGTATATGTCAATGAGCAGTTCTTC

clone_size: few
d_call: TRBD1
v_call: TRBV5-1
j_call: TRBJ1-1
cdr3_aa: CASSFQGVGTEAFF
cdr3_nt: TGCGCCAGCAGCTTCCAGGGGGTTGGCACTGAAGCTTTCTTT

clone_size: .
d_call: .
v_call: TRBV6-2/TRBV6-3
j_call: TRBJ2-5
cdr3_aa: CASNYRWSGRNQETQYF
cdr3_nt: TGTGCCAGCAACTATCGCTGGTCAGGCCGAAACCAAGAGACCCAGTACTTC

clone_size: .
d_call: .
v_call: TRBV11-2
j_call: TRBJ1-6
cdr3_aa: CASSVERGSGSPLHF
cdr3_nt: TGTGCCAGCAGCGTAGAAAGGGGTAGTGGATCACCCCTCCACTTT

clone_size: many
d_call: .
v_call: TRBV6-6
j_call: TRBJ2-3
cdr3_aa: CASTKLDTQYF
cdr3_nt: TGTGCCAGCACTAAACTGGATACGCAGTATTTT

clone_size: few
d_call: TRBD1
v_call: TRBV5-1
j_call: TRBJ2-5
cdr3_aa: CASSSGGPLEETQYF
cdr3_nt: TGCGCCAGCAGCTCAGGGGGACCCTTAGAAGAGACCCAGTACTTC

clone_size: few
d_call: .
v_call: TRBV7-3
j_call: TRBJ2-4
cdr3_aa: CASSEQGRIVDIQYF
cdr3_nt: TGTGCCAGCAGCGAACAGGGTAGGATTGTGGACATTCAGTACTTC

clone_size: few
d_call: .
v_call: TRBV15
j_call: TRBJ2-2
cdr3_aa: CATQTANTGELFF
cdr3_nt: TGTGCCACCCAAACAGCTAACACCGGGGAGCTGTTTTTT

clone_size: .
d_call: .
v_call: TRBV10-3
j_call: TRBJ2-3
cdr3_aa: CAIRGGQSPSTDTQYF
cdr3_nt: TGTGCCATCAGGGGTGGGCAGTCTCCTAGCACAGATACGCAGTATTTT

clone_size: .
d_call: .
v_call: TRBV20-1
j_call: TRBJ1-2
cdr3_aa: CSARDSLRPDGYTF
cdr3_nt: TGCAGTGCTAGAGATTCTTTGAGGCCGGATGGCTACACCTTC

clone_size: many
d_call: .
v_call: TRBV15
j_call: TRBJ1-1
cdr3_aa: CATSRGNSLNTEAFF
cdr3_nt: TGTGCCACCAGCAGAGGCAACAGCCTAAACACTGAAGCTTTCTTT

clone_size: .
d_call: .
v_call: TRBV14
j_call: TRBJ2-2
cdr3_aa: CASSQVVRQANTGELFF
cdr3_nt: TGTGCCAGCAGCCAAGTCGTCCGGCAGGCGAACACCGGGGAGCTGTTTTTT

clone_size: .
d_call: TRBD2
v_call: TRBV9
j_call: TRBJ2-5
cdr3_aa: CASSVDSGGRETQYF
cdr3_nt: TGTGCCAGCAGCGTAGACAGCGGGGGGCGGGAGACCCAGTACTTC

clone_size: .
d_call: .
v_call: TRBV6-2/TRBV6-3
j_call: TRBJ2-3
cdr3_aa: CASSDTTDTQYF
cdr3_nt: TGTGCCAGCAGTGATACCACAGATACGCAGTATTTT

clone_size: many
d_call: .
v_call: TRBV6-5
j_call: TRBJ1-1
cdr3_aa: CASSSIGRNTEAFF
cdr3_nt: TGTGCCAGCAGTTCGATAGGGAGGAACACTGAAGCTTTCTTT

clone_size: many
d_call: .
v_call: TRBV20-1
j_call: TRBJ2-5
cdr3_aa: CSAGASGAETQYF
cdr3_nt: TGCAGTGCGGGGGCTAGTGGGGCCGAGACCCAGTACTTC

clone_size: few
d_call: .
v_call: TRBV12-3/TRBV12-4
j_call: TRBJ1-5
cdr3_aa: CASSPGYNQPQHF
cdr3_nt: TGTGCCAGCAGCCCGGGGTACAATCAGCCCCAGCATTTT

clone_size: many
d_call: .
v_call: TRBV4-1
j_call: TRBJ2-7
cdr3_aa: CASSPKSESSYEQYF
cdr3_nt: TGCGCCAGCAGCCCCAAATCGGAAAGCTCCTACGAGCAGTACTTC

clone_size: .
d_call: .
v_call: TRBV4-3
j_call: TRBJ1-1
cdr3_aa: CASSRLGENTEAFF
cdr3_nt: TGCGCCAGCAGTCGCCTGGGAGAGAACACTGAAGCTTTCTTT

clone_size: .
d_call: TRBD2
v_call: TRBV4-3
j_call: TRBJ2-3
cdr3_aa: CASSLTSGSITDTQYF
cdr3_nt: TGCGCCAGCAGCCTCACTAGCGGGTCCATCACAGATACGCAGTATTTT

clone_size: few
d_call: TRBD1
v_call: TRBV9
j_call: TRBJ1-3
cdr3_aa: CASGIDRGLGNTIYF
cdr3_nt: TGTGCCAGCGGAATTGACAGGGGGCTTGGAAACACCATATATTTT

clone_size: few
d_call: .
v_call: TRBV4-2
j_call: TRBJ1-1
cdr3_aa: CASSQDVGRAYTEAFF
cdr3_nt: TGTGCCAGCAGCCAAGACGTAGGCAGGGCGTACACTGAAGCTTTCTTT

clone_size: .
d_call: .
v_call: TRBV7-9
j_call: TRBJ2-3
cdr3_aa: CASSSTRTASYVDF
cdr3_nt: TGTGCCAGCAGCTCAACACGGACAGCCTCTTACGTGGATTTT

clone_size: .
d_call: .
v_call: TRBV10-3
j_call: TRBJ2-5
cdr3_aa: CAISESGSIQETQYF
cdr3_nt: TGTGCCATCAGTGAGTCGGGGTCGATACAAGAGACCCAGTACTTC

clone_size: few
d_call: .
v_call: TRBV29-1
j_call: TRBJ1-5
cdr3_aa: CSARRGHSNQPQHF
cdr3_nt: TGCAGCGCCCGGCGCGGTCATAGCAATCAGCCCCAGCATTTT

clone_size: once
d_call: .
v_call: TRBV6-2/TRBV6-3
j_call: TRBJ1-2
cdr3_aa: CASGDTYLSNYGYTF
cdr3_nt: TGTGCCAGCGGAGATACCTACCTCAGTAACTATGGCTACACCTTC

clone_size: .
d_call: .
v_call: TRBV7-9
j_call: TRBJ2-7
cdr3_aa: CASSPEWAYEQYF
cdr3_nt: TGTGCCAGCAGCCCCGAGTGGGCCTACGAGCAGTACTTC

clone_size: few
d_call: .
v_call: TRBV7-6
j_call: TRBJ2-5
cdr3_aa: CASSPPWDASTQYF
cdr3_nt: TGTGCCAGCAGCCCACCTTGGGACGCTTCGACCCAGTACTTC